This T cell receptor beta chain derives from a study of tumor-infiltrating lymphocytes in primary liver carcinoma. Study overall: Primary liver carcinoma, confirmed by histopathology, was surgically resected.

Per germline, CDR1 MNHNS and CDR2 SASEGT. This CDR3 is built from 15 residues. The authors took blood RNA from unsorted whole blood and also extracted germline DNA. Patients in the cohort were treatment-naive and living with chronic HBV infection. The researchers drew roughly 3.9 milliliters of peripheral blood before surgery. The researchers produced TCR beta cDNA from around 0.5 ug total RNA with a constant-region primer. ARM-PCR was slightly modified, and three nested multiplex PCR rounds with it gave rise to the TCR beta libraries. Investigators reported that the first two PCR rounds, at 10 cycles each, used TRBV1-TRBV30 forward primers with a C-beta reverse primer. TCRdb itself ran the multiplex PCR reads through MiXCR, one entry per CDR3 protein. In the table there are some 200,000 distinct CDR3 sequences, less than 65% of which are singletons. Comment on this clonotype: Its ends do not fully match the called genes, so a read error is possible.

The source of this sequence is a woman aged 55-69 years with primary liver carcinoma and hepatitis B virus infection. Sequencing was carried out using peripheral blood. The chain links TRBV6-1 to TRBJ1-6; D is unclear. The CDR3 sequence is CASSEAGGHDSPPHF. The CDR3 coding sequence is TGTGCCAGCAGTGAAGCCGGAGGGCATGATTCACCCCCCCACTTT.